The clone carrying this T cell receptor (beta chain) was found a few times. Its antigen is still unknown. The data stem from a study of blood T cells in healthy people across ages. General study results and limits: Roughly linear declines in TCR beta diversity per million T cells occurred with age.

Using a J-beta primer mix together with a sample-barcoded 5' primer, a second PCR was run for 7 to 11 cycles. A tag from a template-switch adaptor with 12 random nucleotides marked each cDNA molecule. TCRdb analysed the 5' RACE reads with MiXCR anew, one entry per CDR3 protein. The repertoire has over a million distinct CDR3 sequences, approximately 63% of them found once; the top ten carry 5% to 7%. Germline V gene lookup returns CDR1 PRHDT and CDR2 FYEKMQ (reference sequence). V dropped 4 bases and J dropped 2 bases, with 11 bases sitting between them. This CDR3 spans 14 amino acids. The receptor's source is a young man in good health. Sequenced input: blood. This sequence joins TRBV13 and TRBJ1-1; a possible D gene is TRBD1 (6 bases). The CDR3 coding sequence is TGTGCCAGCAGCTCAGGGGATGAAAACACTGAAGCTTTCTTT. Its translation is CASSSGDENTEAFF. Full variable domain (rest looked up from reference TRBV13 and TRBJ1-1): AAGVIQSPRHLIKEKRETATLKCYPIPRHDTVYWYQQGPGQDPQFLISFYEKMQSDKGSIPDRFSAQQFSDYHSELNMSSLELGDSALYFCASSSGDENTEAFFGQGTRLTVV.